This TCR beta chain was found in a study of blood T cell repertoires in COVID-19. Study background: T cells, B-cell-depleted T cells, or PBMCs supplied cDNA or gDNA.

Original analysis: Scientists estimated how many nucleated cells there were by amplifying reference gene primers. The method was immunoSEQ multiplex PCR; TCRdb's version includes in-frame clones alone and lacks a portion of them. V, J and clone size were drawn from that table, and D and trimming were deduced from the DNA. The table has some 140,000 clones, approximately 85% seen once. This clone occurred once. This clonotype originated in a man aged 55 to 69 with COVID-19, enrolled during active disease. The sample comprised peripheral blood.

The CDR3 loop reads CASREDRGRVGETQYF. CDR3 bases: TGTGCCAGCAGGGAGGACAGGGGGCGCGTGGGAGAGACCCAGTACTTC. V is TRBV5-4 and J is TRBJ2-5; the match to TRBD1 covers 11 bases. The CDR3 length is 16 residues. J lost 4 bases, V lost 5 bases, and 10 bases had no gene match. Germline V lookup: CDR1 SGHNT, CDR2 YYREEE (reference sequence).